The 25 T cell receptor beta chains below were found in one sample sequenced in a study of T cell responses to AZD1222 COVID-19 vaccine. Sequenced by immunoSEQ multiplex PCR; TCRdb stores in-frame clones only, minus some. Of some 80,000 clones listed, about 83% are singletons. Sequencing was performed on peripheral blood, taken on day 0 of AZD1222 vaccination. The receptors derive from an adult in good health.

The chain recombines TRBV5-8 with TRBJ1-4; the D is unclear. The V end was cut by 0 bases, the J end by 16 bases, with 10 bases between. Germline loops: CDR1 SGHTS, CDR2 YDEGEE. The CDR3 contains 11 residues. In DNA, the CDR3 is TGTGCCAGCAGCTTGGCCGAAGGAGGGTTTTTT. Translating gives CASSLAEGGFF.

The genes are TRBV5-5 and TRBJ1-1; perhaps TRBD1 as D (5 bases). The CDR3 has 16 residues. Germline CDR1 is SGHKS and CDR2 is YYEKEE (reference sequence). V was shortened by 0 bases and J by 1 base, with 13 bases between the two germline ends. CDR3: CASSLEWGSSNTEAFF. In DNA form, the CDR3 reads TGTGCCAGCAGCTTGGAGTGGGGCAGCTCGAACACTGAAGCTTTCTTT.

This rearrangement joins TRBV11-3 to TRBJ2-5; D is uncertain. The germline V gene encodes CDR1 SGHNT and CDR2 YENEEA. Trimming took 3 bases from V and 3 from J, leaving 8 bases between them. CDR3 length: 13 residues. CDR3 DNA sequence: TGTGCCAGCAGCTTTATGGCGGAAGAGACCCAGTACTTC. Translating gives CASSFMAEETQYF.

This chain connects TRBV12-5 to TRBJ1-2, with TRBD1 as a possible D gene (6 bases). The V end lost 3 bases, the J end lost 7 bases, and 12 bases lay between the germline ends. This CDR3 has 13 residues. Germline values: CDR1 LGHNT, CDR2 FRNRAP. This chain's CDR3 is CASGFFGGLGYTF. The CDR3 bases are TGTGCTAGTGGTTTTTTCGGGGGGCTTGGCTACACCTTC. The full variable domain, its missing parts supplied by reference TRBV12-5 and TRBJ1-2, is DARVTQTPRHKVTEMGQEVTMRCQPILGHNTVFWYRQTMMQGLELLAYFRNRAPLDDSGMPKDRFSAEMPDATLATLKIQPSEPRDSAVYFCASGFFGGLGYTFGSGTRLTVV.

The CDR3 DNA follows: TGTGCCACCAGGCCCCCAGGCCTCCCTATTGGCTACACCTTC. It translates to CATRPPGLPIGYTF. This chain connects TRBV27 to TRBJ1-2; D remains unclear. This CDR3 region has 14 residues. The V end lost 10 bases, the J end lost 7 bases, and 22 bases lay between the germline ends. Germline values: CDR1 MNHEY, CDR2 SMNVEV (reference sequence).

This chain uses TRBV7-9 with TRBJ1-1; weak D call: TRBD1 (5 bases). The CDR3 runs 13 residues. Between the trimmed V and J ends, which lost 6 bases and 1 base, there was a span of 9 bases. Germline CDR1 reads SEHNR; CDR2 reads FQNEAQ (reference sequence). The CDR3 DNA sequence: TGTGCCAGCAGGCAGGGAACGAACACTGAAGCTTTCTTT. This codes for CASRQGTNTEAFF.

The V and J genes are TRBV7-8 and TRBJ1-6, with D unresolved. With 5 bases removed from V and 8 bases from J, the gap between germline ends came to 13 bases. This CDR3 region has 14 residues. Per germline, CDR1 SGHVS and CDR2 FQNEAQ. CDR3 protein: CASSRVHRDSPLHF. The CDR3 DNA reads TGTGCCAGCAGCCGTGTTCATCGGGATTCACCCCTCCACTTT.

This chain connects TRBV10-2 to TRBJ2-7; 8 nucleotides match TRBD2. Germline loops: CDR1 WSHSY, CDR2 SAAADI. The CDR3 runs 15 residues. Trimming cost V 3 bases and J 3 bases; bases outside gene matches: 7. The CDR3 protein is CASSDVVAGYYEQYF. The CDR3 coding sequence is TGCGCCAGCAGTGACGTGGTAGCGGGATACTACGAGCAGTACTTC.

The table lists this clone with a few counts. This sequence joins TRBV27 and TRBJ1-5, with TRBD1 identical over 8 bases. Looked up from germline, CDR1 is MNHEY and CDR2 is SMNVEV (reference sequence). This CDR3 has 14 residues. Trimming took 5 bases from V and 7 from J; bases not matched to a gene: 7. In DNA form, the CDR3 reads TGTGCCAGCAGTACCGACAGGGGCCTACAGCCCCAGCATTTT. It translates to CASSTDRGLQPQHF.

The chain recombines TRBV4-2 with TRBJ1-6; no reliable D call. Germline V gene lookup returns CDR1 LGHNA and CDR2 YNFKEQ. V dropped 1 base and J dropped 6 bases, with 4 bases sitting between them. CDR3 length: 13 residues. As DNA, the CDR3 is TGTGCCAGCAGCCAAGTATCTAATTCACCCCTCCACTTT. This codes for CASSQVSNSPLHF.

This chain joins TRBV29-1 and TRBJ1-2, with unresolved D. The CDR3 is made up of 12 amino acids. Per the germline V gene, CDR1 is SQVTM and CDR2 is ANQGSEA. Trimming removed 4 bases from V and 0 bases from J, with 6 bases in between. CDR3 in amino acids: CSVGGANYGYTF. The DNA for the CDR3 is TGCAGCGTTGGCGGGGCTAACTATGGCTACACCTTC.

This clone was found a few times. The chain carries TRBV28 and TRBJ1-1, with 11 bases fitting TRBD1. Germline V gene lookup returns CDR1 MDHEN and CDR2 SYDVKM. The V segment lost 5 bases and the J segment 0 bases; nucleotides outside the gene matches: 5. The CDR3 contains 16 residues. The CDR3 spells CASSPGQGAMNTEAFF. The CDR3 coding sequence is TGTGCCAGCAGTCCCGGACAGGGGGCTATGAACACTGAAGCTTTCTTT.

This chain uses TRBV4-1 with TRBJ1-6; the match to TRBD1 covers 8 bases. CDR1 is MGHRA, CDR2 YSYEKL, per germline. The V segment lost 1 base and the J segment 7 bases; nucleotides outside the gene matches: 6. This CDR3 has 16 residues. The CDR3 nucleotides read TGCGCCAGCAGCCAAGGTTACAGGGGGAACAATTCACCCCTCCACTTT. This encodes CASSQGYRGNNSPLHF.

This chain uses TRBV29-1 with TRBJ1-1; no definite D call. The V and J ends lost 2 bases and 5 bases respectively, with 9 bases between them. The CDR3 covers 12 residues. Germline CDR1 reads SQVTM; CDR2 reads ANQGSEA. The CDR3 DNA sequence: TGCAGCGTTGAACGGGGAGGTACTGAAGCTTTCTTT. Translated, it gives CSVERGGTEAFF.

The chain joins TRBV6-1 to TRBJ2-5; the match to TRBD2 covers 9 bases. CDR1 is MNHNS and CDR2 is SASEGT in the germline V gene. With 4 bases clipped from V and 1 base from J, the junction kept 7 bases outside the gene matches. This CDR3 spans 16 amino acids. The chain's CDR3 is CASSVSTSGFQETQYF. CDR3 bases: TGTGCCAGCAGTGTCTCGACTAGCGGCTTCCAAGAGACCCAGTACTTC.

V usage is TRBV9 and J usage is TRBJ1-4; a weak D match, TRBD1 (5 bases). The CDR3 contains 15 residues. V was cut by 3 bases and J by 7 bases, with 16 bases left in between. Germline CDR1 and CDR2: SGDLS and YYNGEE. This CDR3 reads CASSAAGTSGEKLFF. As DNA, the CDR3 is TGTGCCAGCAGCGCCGCCGGGACTTCAGGTGAAAAACTGTTTTTT. Full variable domain (rest looked up from reference TRBV9 and TRBJ1-4): DSGVTQTPKHLITATGQRVTLRCSPRSGDLSVYWYQQSLDQGLQFLIQYYNGEERAKGNILERFSAQQFPDLHSELNLSSLELGDSALYFCASSAAGTSGEKLFFGSGTQLSVL.

The chain recombines TRBV24-1 with TRBJ2-7; 10 nucleotides line up with TRBD1. This CDR3 is built from 17 residues. Germline CDR1 KGHDR, CDR2 SFDVKD. With V trimmed by 4 bases and J by 5 bases, 13 bases remained unmatched. CDR3 nucleotide sequence: TGTGCCACCAGTGACCGTCTAACCGGGACAGGGGCGCACGAGCAGTACTTC. Its protein is CATSDRLTGTGAHEQYF.

This chain uses TRBV6-5 with TRBJ1-4, with TRBD1 matching 10 bases. This CDR3 has 15 amino acids. The germline V gene has CDR1 MNHEY and CDR2 SVGAGI. V lost 2 bases, J lost 7 bases, and 4 bases stayed unmatched. CDR3 amino acids: CASSYRGTGVEKLFF. DNA for the CDR3: TGTGCCAGCAGTTACCGCGGGACAGGGGTTGAAAAACTGTTTTTT.

This rearrangement joins TRBV9 to TRBJ2-3; 16 positions agree with TRBD2. V was pared by 3 bases and J by 10 bases, with 8 bases of the junction left unmatched. The CDR3 runs to 16 residues. CDR1 SGDLS and CDR2 YYNGEE come from the germline V gene. CDR3 sequence: CASSAAGTSGGASQYF. For the CDR3, the DNA is TGTGCCAGCAGCGCGGCCGGGACTAGCGGGGGGGCTTCGCAGTATTTT.

The rearrangement links TRBV2 to TRBJ2-6; D unresolved. Germline V gene lookup returns CDR1 SNHLY and CDR2 FYNNEI. CDR3 length equals 13 residues. Trimming took off 6 bases at V and 4 bases at J, with 7 bases between the two ends. CDR3 in DNA: TGTGCCAGCAGCCCAGAAGGGGCCAACGTCCTGACTTTC. It translates to CASSPEGANVLTF.

The CDR3 is CASSVGTQGNTIYF. CDR3 DNA: TGTGCCAGCAGCGTAGGGACACAAGGAAACACCATATATTTT. This rearrangement joins TRBV9 to TRBJ1-3, with D possibly matching TRBD1 (5 bases). There are 14 residues in the CDR3. Germline V gene sequence: CDR1 SGDLS, CDR2 YYNGEE. Trimming stripped 0 bases from V and 4 bases from J, with 8 bases between.

This chain connects TRBV6-2 or TRBV6-3 to TRBJ2-2; 11 bases agree with TRBD2. J gave up 9 bases and V 5 bases, and 8 bases lay outside the gene matches. The CDR3 has 15 residues. Germline values: CDR1 MNHEY, CDR2 SVGEGT. The CDR3, as DNA: TGTGCCAGCAGTGGACTAGCGGGTCTAGCCCGGGAGCTGTTTTTT. Amino acid sequence: CASSGLAGLARELFF.

The chain is built from TRBV2 and TRBJ1-1; D unclear. This CDR3 comprises 11 residues. Trimming removed 4 bases from V and 2 bases from J, with 2 bases in between. Germline CDR1 reads SNHLY; CDR2 reads FYNNEI. Here the CDR3 reads CASSANTEAFF. The CDR3 coding sequence is TGTGCCAGCAGTGCCAACACTGAAGCTTTCTTT.

The chain employs TRBV6-5 and TRBJ2-7; D gene ambiguous. V shed 0 bases and J shed 5 bases, with 11 bases lying between them. The CDR3 loop spans 14 amino acids. In germline, CDR1 is MNHEY, CDR2 SVGAGI. The CDR3 reads CASSYSENLHEQYF. CDR3 bases: TGTGCCAGCAGTTACTCGGAGAACTTGCACGAGCAGTACTTC.

This chain uses TRBV7-2 with TRBJ1-3; D not certain. The length of the CDR3 is 15 residues. V gave up 6 bases and J gave up 0 bases, with 12 bases separating them. The germline gives CDR1 SGHTA, CDR2 FQGNSA. CDR3 in amino acids: CASRRDGISGNTIYF. The CDR3 region has the DNA TGTGCCAGCAGGCGCGACGGCATCTCTGGAAACACCATATATTTT. The complete variable domain, with remaining parts taken from reference TRBV7-2 and TRBJ1-3, reads GAGVSQSPSNKVTEKGKDVELRCDPISGHTALYWYRQSLGQGLEFLIYFQGNSAPDKSGLPSDRFSAERTGGSVSTLTIQRTQQEDSAVYLCASRRDGISGNTIYFGEGSWLTVV.